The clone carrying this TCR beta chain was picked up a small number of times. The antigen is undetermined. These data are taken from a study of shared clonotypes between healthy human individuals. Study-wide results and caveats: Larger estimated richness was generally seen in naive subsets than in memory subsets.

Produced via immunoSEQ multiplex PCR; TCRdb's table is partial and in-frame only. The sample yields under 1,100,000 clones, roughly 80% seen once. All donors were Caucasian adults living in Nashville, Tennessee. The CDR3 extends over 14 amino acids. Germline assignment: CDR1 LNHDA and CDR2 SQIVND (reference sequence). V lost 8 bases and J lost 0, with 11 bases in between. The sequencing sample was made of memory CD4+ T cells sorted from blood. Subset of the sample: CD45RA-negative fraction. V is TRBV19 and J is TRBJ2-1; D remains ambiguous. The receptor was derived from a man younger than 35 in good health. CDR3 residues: CASCDWSSYNEQFF. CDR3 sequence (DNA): TGTGCCAGTTGTGACTGGAGCTCCTACAATGAGCAGTTCTTC.